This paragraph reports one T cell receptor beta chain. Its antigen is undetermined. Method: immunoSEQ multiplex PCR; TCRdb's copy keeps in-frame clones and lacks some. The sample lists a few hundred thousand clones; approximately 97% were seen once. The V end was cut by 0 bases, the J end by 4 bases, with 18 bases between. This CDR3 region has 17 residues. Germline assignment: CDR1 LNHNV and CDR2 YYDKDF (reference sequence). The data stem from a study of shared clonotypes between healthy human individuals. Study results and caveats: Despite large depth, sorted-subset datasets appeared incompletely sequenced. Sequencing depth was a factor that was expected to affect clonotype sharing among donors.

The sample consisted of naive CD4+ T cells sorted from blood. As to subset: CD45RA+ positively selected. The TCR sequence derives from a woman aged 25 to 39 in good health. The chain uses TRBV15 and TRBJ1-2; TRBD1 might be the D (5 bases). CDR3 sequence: CATSRDSWQGPPYGYTF. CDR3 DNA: TGTGCCACCAGCAGAGATAGTTGGCAGGGACCCCCCTATGGCTACACCTTC.